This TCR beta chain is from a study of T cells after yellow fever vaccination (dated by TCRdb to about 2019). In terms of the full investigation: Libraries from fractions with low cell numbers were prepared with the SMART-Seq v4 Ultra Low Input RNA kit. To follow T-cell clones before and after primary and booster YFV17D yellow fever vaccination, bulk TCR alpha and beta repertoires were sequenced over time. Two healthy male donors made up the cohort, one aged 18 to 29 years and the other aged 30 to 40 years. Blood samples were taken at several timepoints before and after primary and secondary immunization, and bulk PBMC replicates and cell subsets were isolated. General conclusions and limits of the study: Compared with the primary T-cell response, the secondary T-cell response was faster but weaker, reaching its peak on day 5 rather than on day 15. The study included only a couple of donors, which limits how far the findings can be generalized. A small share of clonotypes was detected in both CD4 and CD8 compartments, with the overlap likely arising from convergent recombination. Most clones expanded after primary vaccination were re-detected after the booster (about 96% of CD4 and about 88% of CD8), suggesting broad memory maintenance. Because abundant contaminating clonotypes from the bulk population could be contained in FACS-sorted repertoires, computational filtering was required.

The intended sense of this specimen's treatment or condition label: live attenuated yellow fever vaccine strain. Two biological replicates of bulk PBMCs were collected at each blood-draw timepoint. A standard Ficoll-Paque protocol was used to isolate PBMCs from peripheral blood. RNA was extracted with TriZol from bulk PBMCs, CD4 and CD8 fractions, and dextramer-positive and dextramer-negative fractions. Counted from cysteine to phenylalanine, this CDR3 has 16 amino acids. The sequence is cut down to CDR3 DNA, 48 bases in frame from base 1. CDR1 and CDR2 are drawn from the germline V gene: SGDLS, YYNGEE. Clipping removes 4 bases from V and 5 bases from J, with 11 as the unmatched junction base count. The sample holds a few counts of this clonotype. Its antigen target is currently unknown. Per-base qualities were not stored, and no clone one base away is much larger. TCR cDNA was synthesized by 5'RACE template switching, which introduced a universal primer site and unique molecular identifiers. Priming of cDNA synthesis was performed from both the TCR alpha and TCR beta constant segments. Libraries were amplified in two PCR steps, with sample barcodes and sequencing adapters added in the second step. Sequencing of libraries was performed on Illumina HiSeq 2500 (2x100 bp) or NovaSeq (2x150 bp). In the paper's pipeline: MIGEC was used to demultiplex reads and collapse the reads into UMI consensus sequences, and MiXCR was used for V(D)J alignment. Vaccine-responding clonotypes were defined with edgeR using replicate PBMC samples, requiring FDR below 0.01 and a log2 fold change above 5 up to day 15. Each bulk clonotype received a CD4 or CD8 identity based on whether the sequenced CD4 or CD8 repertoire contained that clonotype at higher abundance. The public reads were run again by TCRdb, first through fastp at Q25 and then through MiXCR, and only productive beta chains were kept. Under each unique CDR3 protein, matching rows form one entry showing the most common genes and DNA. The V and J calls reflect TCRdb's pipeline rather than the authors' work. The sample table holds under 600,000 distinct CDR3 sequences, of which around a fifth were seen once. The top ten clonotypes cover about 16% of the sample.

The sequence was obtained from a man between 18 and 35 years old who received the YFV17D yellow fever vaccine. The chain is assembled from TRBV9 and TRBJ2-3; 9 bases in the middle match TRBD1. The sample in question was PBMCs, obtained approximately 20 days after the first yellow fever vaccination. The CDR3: CASSIQSTGGVDTQYF. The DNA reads TGTGCCAGCAGCATCCAGTCGACAGGGGGGGTAGATACGCAGTATTTT.